A selection of T cell receptor beta chains follows, all from one sample in a study of shared T cell receptors in the human thymus. Sequencing used immunoSEQ multiplex PCR; TCRdb keeps in-frame clones, though not all of them. The data show 500,000 to 850,000 clones, around 87% seen once. A further study also used this sample, focusing on human thymus T cells.

Source material: thymocytes. These TCRs come from a boy under three years old with a congenital heart defect. CDR3s leave out the opening cysteine and the closing phenylalanine or tryptophan. Fields, in order: J gene, V gene, CDR3 protein.

J: TRBJ2-1; V: TRBV14; CDR3: ASSQGPMPGEQF
J: TRBJ1-6; V: TRBV7-3; CDR3: ASSLTLRSPLH
J: TRBJ2-7; V: TRBV28; CDR3: ASSFLSRRNVSYEQY
J: TRBJ2-3; V: TRBV7-9; CDR3: ASSLGLAGAPLTDTQY
J: TRBJ2-3; V: TRBV5-1; CDR3: ASRGPGQGSTDTQY
J: TRBJ1-1; V: TRBV6-5; CDR3: ASSPTTHRAEAF
J: TRBJ1-4; V: TRBV9; CDR3: ASSVGDRGLRTNEKLF
J: TRBJ2-7; V: TRBV28; CDR3: ASSRTGMGQY
J: TRBJ2-1; V: TRBV4-2; CDR3: ASSQDRQTYYNEQF
J: TRBJ2-7; V: TRBV5-1; CDR3: ASSPSDRSSYEQY
J: TRBJ1-1; V: TRBV25-1; CDR3: ASSGAGTGMNTEAF
J: TRBJ2-3; V: TRBV25-1; CDR3: ASSESGGRTTDTQY
J: TRBJ2-2; V: TRBV27; CDR3: ASSSSDGGDGSGELF
J: TRBJ2-7; V: TRBV6-5; CDR3: ASSATGDGEYEQY
J: TRBJ2-7; V: TRBV28; CDR3: ASRFRDRTYEQY
J: TRBJ2-2; V: TRBV4-2; CDR3: ASSLEVAGTAVGELF
J: TRBJ2-7; V: TRBV10-3; CDR3: AIRDRDVYEQY
J: TRBJ2-1; V: TRBV4-1; CDR3: ASSQPYVRVGSNEQF
J: TRBJ1-3; V: TRBV7-9; CDR3: ASSPYSGNTIY
J: TRBJ2-7; V: TRBV14; CDR3: ASSQARDTEAYEQY
J: TRBJ1-5; V: TRBV6-1; CDR3: ASSEPRTGGVWSNQPQH
J: TRBJ1-3; V: TRBV28; CDR3: ASKGVGSSGNTIY
J: TRBJ2-1; V: TRBV5-1; CDR3: ASSIRSSGMVEQF
J: TRBJ2-7; V: TRBV4-3; CDR3: ASSPTPGTTTYEQY
J: TRBJ2-5; V: TRBV4-2; CDR3: ASSSHRRGLQTQY
J: TRBJ2-1; V: TRBV28; CDR3: ASSLNYGLVPIYNEQF
J: TRBJ1-2; V: TRBV7-9; CDR3: ASSFHTRTGLHGYT
J: TRBJ2-2; V: TRBV12-5; CDR3: ASGSGTSGITGELF
J: TRBJ2-7; V: TRBV10-1; CDR3: ASSELGRRYEQY
J: TRBJ2-2; V: TRBV15; CDR3: ATSPQRASGRIGELF
J: TRBJ2-5; V: TRBV5-1; CDR3: ASSLKLRQGSPQY
J: TRBJ2-2; V: TRBV6-1; CDR3: ASPPELRGSGELF
J: TRBJ1-1; V: TRBV5-1; CDR3: ASSLDKKNTEAF
J: TRBJ2-7; V: TRBV5-8; CDR3: ASTLAGLYEQY
J: TRBJ1-5; V: TRBV4-2; CDR3: ASSQVRGMNQPQH
J: TRBJ2-1; V: TRBV5-1; CDR3: ASSLTGTETYNEQF
J: TRBJ1-4; V: TRBV6-1; CDR3: ASSEDSPNNEKLF
J: TRBJ2-7; V: TRBV27; CDR3: ASSSYGQYEQY
J: TRBJ1-5; V: TRBV19; CDR3: ASSYAGGNQPQH
J: TRBJ2-1; V: TRBV30; CDR3: AWSHSGYNEQF
J: TRBJ2-7; V: TRBV6-1; CDR3: ASSVGTGFPEQY
J: TRBJ2-2; V: TRBV7-6; CDR3: ASSSRAAQAPNTGELF
J: TRBJ1-1; V: TRBV5-6; CDR3: ASSLVSGNTLNTEAF
J: TRBJ2-1; V: TRBV2; CDR3: ASGMRLAGTYNEQF
J: TRBJ2-7; V: TRBV4-1; CDR3: ASSQDSPSSYEQY
J: TRBJ1-6; V: TRBV4-3; CDR3: ASSQGTANSPLH
J: TRBJ1-6; V: TRBV9; CDR3: ASSPDRGHNSPLH
J: TRBJ2-5; V: TRBV4-1; CDR3: ASSQDHWTGQETQY
J: TRBJ1-2; V: TRBV27; CDR3: ASKSGGDYGYT